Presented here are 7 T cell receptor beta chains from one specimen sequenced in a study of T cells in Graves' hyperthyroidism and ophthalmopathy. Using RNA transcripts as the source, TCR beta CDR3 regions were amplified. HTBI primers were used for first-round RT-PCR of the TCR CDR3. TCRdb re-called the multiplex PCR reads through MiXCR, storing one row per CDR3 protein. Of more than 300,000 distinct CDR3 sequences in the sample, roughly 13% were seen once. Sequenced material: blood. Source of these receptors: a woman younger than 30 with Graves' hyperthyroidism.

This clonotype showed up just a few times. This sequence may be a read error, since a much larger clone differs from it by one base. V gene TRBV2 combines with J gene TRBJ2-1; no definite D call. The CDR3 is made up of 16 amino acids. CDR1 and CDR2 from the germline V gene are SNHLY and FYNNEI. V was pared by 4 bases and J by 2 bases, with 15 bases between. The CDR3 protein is CASSGGFGGPYNEQFF. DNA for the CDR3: TGTGCCAGCAGTGGAGGTTTTGGCGGACCCTACAATGAGCAGTTCTTC.

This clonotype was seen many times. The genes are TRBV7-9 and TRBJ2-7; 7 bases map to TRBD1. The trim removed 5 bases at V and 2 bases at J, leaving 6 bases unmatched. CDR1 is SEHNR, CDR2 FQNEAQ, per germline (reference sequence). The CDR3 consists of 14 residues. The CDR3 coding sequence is TGTGCCAGCAGCAAGGGGGACAGACCCTACGAGCAGTACTTC. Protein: CASSKGDRPYEQYF.

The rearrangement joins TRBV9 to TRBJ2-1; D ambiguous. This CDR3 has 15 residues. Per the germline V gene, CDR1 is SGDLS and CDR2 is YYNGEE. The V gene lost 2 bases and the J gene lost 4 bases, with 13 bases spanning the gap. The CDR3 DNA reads TGTGCCAGCAGCGTTGGCCTATCGCAGTACAATGAGCAGTTCTTC. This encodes CASSVGLSQYNEQFF.

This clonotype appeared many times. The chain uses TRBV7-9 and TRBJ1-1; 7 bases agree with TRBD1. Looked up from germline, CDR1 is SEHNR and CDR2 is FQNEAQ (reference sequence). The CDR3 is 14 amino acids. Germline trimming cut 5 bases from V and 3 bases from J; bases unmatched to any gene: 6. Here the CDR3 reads CASSTRQGYTEAFF. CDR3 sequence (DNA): TGTGCCAGCAGCACTCGACAGGGCTACACTGAAGCTTTCTTT.

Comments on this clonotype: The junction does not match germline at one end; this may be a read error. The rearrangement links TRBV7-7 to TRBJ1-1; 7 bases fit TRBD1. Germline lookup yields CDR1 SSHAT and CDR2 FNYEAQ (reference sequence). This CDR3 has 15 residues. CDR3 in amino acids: CASSLDRTGNTEAFF. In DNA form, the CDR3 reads TGTGCTAGCAGCTTAGATCGGACAGGGAACACTGAAGCTTTCTTT.

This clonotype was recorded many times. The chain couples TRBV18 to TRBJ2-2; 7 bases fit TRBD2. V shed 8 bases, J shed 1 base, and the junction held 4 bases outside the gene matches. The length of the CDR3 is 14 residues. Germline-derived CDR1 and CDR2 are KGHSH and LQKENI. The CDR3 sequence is CASAGDGNTGELFF. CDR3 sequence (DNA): TGTGCCAGCGCGGGGGACGGGAACACCGGGGAGCTGTTTTTT.

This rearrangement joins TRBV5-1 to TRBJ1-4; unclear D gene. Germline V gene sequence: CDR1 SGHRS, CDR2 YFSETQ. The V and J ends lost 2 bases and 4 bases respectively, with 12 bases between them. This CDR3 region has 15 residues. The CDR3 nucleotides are TGCGCCAGCAGCTTTGACGGCTATAATAATGAAAAACTGTTTTTT. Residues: CASSFDGYNNEKLFF.